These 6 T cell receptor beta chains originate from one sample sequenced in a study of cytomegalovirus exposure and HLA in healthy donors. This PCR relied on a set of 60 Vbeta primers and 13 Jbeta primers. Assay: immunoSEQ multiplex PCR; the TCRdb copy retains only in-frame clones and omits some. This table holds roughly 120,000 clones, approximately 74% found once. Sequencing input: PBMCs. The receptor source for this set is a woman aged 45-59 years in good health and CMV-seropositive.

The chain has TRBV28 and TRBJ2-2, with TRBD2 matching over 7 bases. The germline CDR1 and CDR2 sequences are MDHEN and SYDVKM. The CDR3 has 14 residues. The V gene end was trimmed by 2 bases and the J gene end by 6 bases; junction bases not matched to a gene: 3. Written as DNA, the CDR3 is TGTGCCAGCAGTTTACCGGGGGGTCCCGGGGAGCTGTTTTTT. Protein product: CASSLPGGPGELFF.

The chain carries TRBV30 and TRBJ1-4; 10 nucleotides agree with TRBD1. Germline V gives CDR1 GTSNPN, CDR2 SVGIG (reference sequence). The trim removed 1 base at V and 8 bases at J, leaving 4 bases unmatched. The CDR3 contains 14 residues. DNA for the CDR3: TGTGCCTGGAGTGCGGGACAGGGGAGAGAAAAACTGTTTTTT. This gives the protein CAWSAGQGREKLFF.

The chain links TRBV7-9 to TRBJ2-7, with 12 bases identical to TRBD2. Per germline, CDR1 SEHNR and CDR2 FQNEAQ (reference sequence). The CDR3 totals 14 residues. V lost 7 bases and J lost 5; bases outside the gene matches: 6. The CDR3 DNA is TGTGCCAGCACCCTAGCGGGAGGGTTTCACGAGCAGTACTTC. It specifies CASTLAGGFHEQYF. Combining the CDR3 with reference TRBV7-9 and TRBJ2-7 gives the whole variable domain DTGVSQNPRHKITKRGQNVTFRCDPISEHNRLYWYRQTLGQGPEFLTYFQNEAQLEKSRLLSDRFSAERPKGSFSTLEIQRTEQGDSAMYLCASTLAGGFHEQYFGPGTRLTVT.

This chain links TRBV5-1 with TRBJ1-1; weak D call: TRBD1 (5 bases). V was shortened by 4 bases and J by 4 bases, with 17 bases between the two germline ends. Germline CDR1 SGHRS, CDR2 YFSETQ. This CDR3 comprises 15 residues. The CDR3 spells CASSPGSYSGTEAFF. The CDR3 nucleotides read TGCGCCAGCAGCCCAGGGTCGTATAGCGGCACTGAAGCTTTCTTT.

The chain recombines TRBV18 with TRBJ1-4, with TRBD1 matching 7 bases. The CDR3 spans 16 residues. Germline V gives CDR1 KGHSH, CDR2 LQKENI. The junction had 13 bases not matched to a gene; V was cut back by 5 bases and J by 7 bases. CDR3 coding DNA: TGTGCCAGCTCATCGACACAGGGGCCGACGGGTGAAAAACTGTTTTTT. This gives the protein CASSSTQGPTGEKLFF.

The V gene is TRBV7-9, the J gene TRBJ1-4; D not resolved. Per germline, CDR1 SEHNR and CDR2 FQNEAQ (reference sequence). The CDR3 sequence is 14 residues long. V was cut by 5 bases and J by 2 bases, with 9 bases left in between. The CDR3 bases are TGTGCCAGCAGCCTGAGCATGACTAATGAAAAACTGTTTTTT. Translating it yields CASSLSMTNEKLFF.